Below are 27 T cell receptor beta chains sequenced from a single sample in a study of blood T cell repertoires in COVID-19. Some clones are missing from TCRdb's copy, which holds only in-frame ones; the method was immunoSEQ multiplex PCR. The sample has 150,000 or so clones, approximately 83% seen once. Input material: peripheral blood. These receptors were obtained from a woman aged 60 to 75 with acute or convalescent COVID-19.

CDR3 nucleotide sequence: TGCGCCAGCAGCTTGGATCTGACAGGGAATAATTCACCCCTCCACTTT. Translation gives CASSLDLTGNNSPLHF. The chain couples TRBV5-1 to TRBJ1-6; 7 bases agree with TRBD1. V was clipped by 0 bases and J by 5 bases; unmatched bases: 5. Germline CDR1 and CDR2: SGHRS and YFSETQ. This CDR3 spans 16 amino acids.

J is TRBJ2-7 and V is TRBV5-6; 11 bases fit TRBD2. The CDR3 is 16 amino acids. V gave up 2 bases and J gave up 1 base; unmatched junction bases: 5. Germline V gene lookup returns CDR1 SGHDT and CDR2 YYEEEE. The CDR3 DNA follows: TGTGCCAGCAGCTTCGGACTAGCGGGCGTTTCCTACGAGCAGTACTTC. Translating it yields CASSFGLAGVSYEQYF. The full variable domain, with the rest looked up from reference TRBV5-6 and TRBJ2-7, is DAGVTQSPTHLIKTRGQQVTLRCSPKSGHDTVSWYQQALGQGPQFIFQYYEEEERQRGNFPDRFSGHQFPNYSSELNVNALLLGDSALYLCASSFGLAGVSYEQYFGPGTRLTVT.

The rearrangement uses TRBV2 and TRBJ1-1, with 7 bases identical to TRBD1. V was pared by 6 bases and J by 6 bases, with 10 bases of the junction left unmatched. The CDR3 runs 14 residues. CDR1 and CDR2 from the germline V gene are SNHLY and FYNNEI. The CDR3 nucleotides read TGTGCCAGCAGGCTGGGACAGAGGCTAGCTGAAGCTTTCTTT. Its protein is CASRLGQRLAEAFF.

The CDR3 region is CASTSGRANTEAFF. The CDR3 DNA sequence: TGTGCCAGTACCTCAGGGAGGGCGAACACTGAAGCTTTCTTT. The rearrangement uses TRBV19 and TRBJ1-1; perhaps TRBD1 as D (5 bases). The CDR3 loop spans 14 amino acids. V was clipped by 7 bases and J by 1 base, with 13 bases between them. The V gene's germline CDR1 is LNHDA and CDR2 SQIVND (reference sequence).

This chain joins TRBV6-1 and TRBJ1-2; 7 bases match TRBD1. V lost 2 bases to trimming and J lost 8 bases; unmatched junction nucleotides: 11. Per germline, CDR1 MNHNS and CDR2 SASEGT. The CDR3 covers 15 residues. The chain's CDR3 is CASSEPFSGGYGYTF. DNA of the CDR3: TGTGCCAGCAGTGAACCCTTCTCAGGGGGGTACGGCTACACCTTC.

The chain combines TRBV13 with TRBJ1-1; D is undetermined. This CDR3 spans 14 amino acids. With 0 bases removed from V and 9 bases from J, the gap between germline ends came to 14 bases. CDR1 is PRHDT and CDR2 is FYEKMQ in the germline V gene (reference sequence). The CDR3 bases are TGTGCCAGCAGCTTAGGCCGCAGCCGGGTCCAAGCTTTCTTT. This codes for CASSLGRSRVQAFF.

The chain combines TRBV18 with TRBJ2-2; 7 nucleotides agree with TRBD1. The CDR3 totals 16 residues. The V gene end was trimmed by 1 base and the J gene end by 0 bases; junction bases not matched to a gene: 2. CDR1 and CDR2 from the germline V gene are KGHSH and LQKENI. CDR3 nucleotide sequence: TGTGCCAGCTCACCACAGGGGGCCGCGAACACCGGGGAGCTGTTTTTT. Translating it yields CASSPQGAANTGELFF.

A few counts support this clone. V is TRBV24-1 and J is TRBJ1-2, with D perhaps matching TRBD1 (6 bases). The CDR3 length is 14 residues. Trimming cost V 3 bases and J 6 bases, with 13 bases left between them. The germline V gene has CDR1 KGHDR and CDR2 SFDVKD. The DNA for the CDR3 is TGTGCCACCAGTGATGGGGGCAGGTCCGATGGCTACACCTTC. It encodes CATSDGGRSDGYTF.

This clone was recorded once. The V gene is TRBV10-3, the J gene TRBJ2-5, with no clear D. Trimming left V 6 bases short and J 5 bases short, with 13 bases between. The CDR3 is made up of 13 amino acids. The germline V gene has CDR1 ENHRY and CDR2 SYGVKD. CDR3 DNA sequence: TGTGCCATCAGCGTCACAGATATCGAGACCCAGTACTTC. Its protein is CAISVTDIETQYF.

V is TRBV30 and J is TRBJ2-1, with 11 bases matching TRBD2. V trimming: 3 bases; J trimming: 9 bases; junction bases outside the gene matches: 10. CDR3 length equals 15 residues. The germline V gene encodes CDR1 GTSNPN and CDR2 SVGIG (reference sequence). The CDR3 is CAWSPSGGKIVEQFF. CDR3 bases: TGTGCCTGGAGCCCTAGCGGGGGGAAAATAGTTGAGCAGTTCTTC.

This chain uses TRBV9 with TRBJ2-5; possible D gene TRBD2, 5 bases. CDR3 length: 14 residues. Per germline, CDR1 SGDLS and CDR2 YYNGEE. Trimming cost V 0 bases and J 1 base, with 7 bases left between them. CDR3 sequence (DNA): TGTGCCAGCAGCGTAGGAGGGATCCAAGAGACCCAGTACTTC. Amino acids: CASSVGGIQETQYF.

The table lists this clone with a count of one. CDR3: CASSQLAGGRNEQFF. Written as DNA, the CDR3 is TGTGCCAGCAGCCAACTAGCGGGGGGGCGAAATGAGCAGTTCTTC. The chain employs TRBV6-2 or TRBV6-3 and TRBJ2-1, with 13 bases aligning to TRBD2. The germline CDR1 and CDR2 sequences are MNHEY and SVGEGT. This CDR3 is 15 amino acids long. The ends lost 6 bases at V and 7 bases at J; junction bases unmatched: 6.

This chain links TRBV4-1 with TRBJ2-1, with 9 bases that match TRBD2. The V segment lost 0 bases and the J segment 8 bases; nucleotides outside the gene matches: 11. The CDR3 is 17 residues long. Per germline, CDR1 MGHRA and CDR2 YSYEKL. The DNA for the CDR3 is TGCGCCAGCAGCCAAGATCTTAGGCGCGGGGGGGCCGATGAGCAGTTCTTC. This gives the protein CASSQDLRRGGADEQFF.

V is TRBV18 and J is TRBJ2-3, with 7 bases aligning to TRBD2. The CDR3 is made up of 15 amino acids. Germline V gives CDR1 KGHSH, CDR2 LQKENI. The V gene end was trimmed by 1 base and the J gene end by 2 bases; junction bases not matched to a gene: 3. The CDR3 DNA follows: TGTGCCAGCTCACCACGGAGCGGGGACACAGATACGCAGTATTTT. Protein product: CASSPRSGDTDTQYF.

V is TRBV28 and J is TRBJ1-3; 7 bases are shared with TRBD1. The CDR3 covers 17 residues. Germline CDR1 is MDHEN and CDR2 is SYDVKM. V lost 4 bases to trimming and J lost 0 bases; unmatched junction nucleotides: 9. The CDR3 coding sequence is TGTGCCAGCAGTTCGAGGGGGCAGGGGTCCTCTGGAAACACCATATATTTT. Its translation is CASSSRGQGSSGNTIYF.

V usage is TRBV6-4 and J usage is TRBJ2-7; TRBD1 aligns across 7 bases. Trimming took 0 bases from V and 1 from J; bases not matched to a gene: 6. CDR1 is MRHNA, CDR2 SNTAGT, per germline. CDR3 length equals 16 residues. Here the CDR3 reads CASSDSGRGCSYEQYF. DNA of the CDR3: TGTGCCAGCAGTGACTCGGGCAGGGGGTGTTCCTACGAGCAGTACTTC.

V usage is TRBV9 and J usage is TRBJ1-6; D not certain. Germline assignment: CDR1 SGDLS and CDR2 YYNGEE. CDR3 length: 14 amino acids. V dropped 2 bases and J dropped 4 bases, with 7 bases sitting between them. The chain's CDR3 is CASSVREYNSPLHF. The CDR3 DNA is TGTGCCAGCAGCGTCCGGGAGTATAATTCACCCCTCCACTTT.

This chain uses TRBV6-2 or TRBV6-3 with TRBJ2-7, with a weak D call TRBD1 (6 bases). With 2 bases removed from V and 1 base from J, the gap between germline ends came to 15 bases. The CDR3 loop spans 16 amino acids. Germline V lookup: CDR1 MNHEY, CDR2 SVGEGT. This CDR3 reads CASSYGPRQASYEQYF. In nucleotides, the CDR3 is TGTGCCAGCAGTTACGGTCCCCGACAGGCTTCCTACGAGCAGTACTTC.

The rearrangement joins TRBV5-8 to TRBJ1-4, with 11 bases fitting TRBD1. The CDR3 is made up of 17 amino acids. In germline, CDR1 is SGHTS, CDR2 YDEGEE. The V and J ends lost 0 bases and 0 bases, in that order; junction bases with no gene match: 1. CDR3 nucleotide sequence: TGTGCCAGCAGCTTGGAGGGACAGGGGGCAACTAATGAAAAACTGTTTTTT. Translation gives CASSLEGQGATNEKLFF.

The V and J genes are TRBV5-1 and TRBJ2-4; 12 bases map to TRBD1. CDR1 SGHRS and CDR2 YFSETQ come from the germline V gene. Trimming took 4 bases from V and 7 from J; bases not matched to a gene: 3. The CDR3 has 14 amino acids. In DNA form, the CDR3 reads TGCGCCAGCAGCGCGGGACAGGGGGCCAACATTCAGTACTTC. Residues: CASSAGQGANIQYF.

V gene TRBV4-2 combines with J gene TRBJ2-5; 11 bases agree with TRBD2. This CDR3 contains 15 residues. Trimming at V came to 4 bases and at J to 5 bases, leaving 6 bases not matched to a gene. Germline V gene sequence: CDR1 LGHNA, CDR2 YNFKEQ. CDR3 loop: CASSPFSGGAETQYF. The CDR3 nucleotides are TGTGCCAGCAGCCCTTTTAGCGGGGGGGCCGAGACCCAGTACTTC.

The chain links TRBV6-5 to TRBJ1-2; perhaps TRBD1 as D (5 bases). Germline CDR1 is MNHEY and CDR2 is SVGAGI. This CDR3 region has 13 residues. V was trimmed by 2 bases and J by 3 bases, leaving 7 bases between them. The CDR3 bases are TGTGCCAGCAGTTACGCAGGGCACTATGGCTACACCTTC. It yields the protein CASSYAGHYGYTF.

This clone has just a few counts. This chain joins TRBV6-6 and TRBJ1-2, with 9 bases fitting TRBD1. J lost 4 bases, V lost 7 bases, and 4 bases had no gene match. The CDR3 has 13 residues. Per germline, CDR1 MNHNY and CDR2 SVGAGI (reference sequence). The CDR3 sequence: CASTQDRGYGYTF. The CDR3, as DNA: TGTGCCAGCACACAGGACAGGGGCTATGGCTACACCTTC.

This clone appeared once. In DNA form, the CDR3 reads TGTGCCACTCTTCAATGGCAGGGCGCGTCACCCCTCCACTTT. Protein sequence: CATLQWQGASPLHF. The rearrangement uses TRBV5-4 and TRBJ1-6, with a weak D call TRBD1 (5 bases). The CDR3 has 14 residues. Trimming cost V 9 bases and J 10 bases, with 20 bases left between them. Germline V gives CDR1 SGHNT, CDR2 YYREEE (reference sequence).

The chain recombines TRBV10-3 with TRBJ2-5; 10 bases agree with TRBD1. This CDR3 has 16 residues. V lost 2 bases, J lost 7 bases, and 10 bases stayed unmatched. Germline V gene lookup returns CDR1 ENHRY and CDR2 SYGVKD. CDR3 region: CAISEPGTGALGTQYF. The CDR3 nucleotides are TGTGCCATCAGTGAGCCAGGGACAGGGGCCCTTGGGACCCAGTACTTC.

The gene calls are TRBV25-1 and TRBJ1-2, with D tentatively TRBD1 (5 bases). This CDR3 is built from 14 residues. The germline V gene encodes CDR1 MGHDK and CDR2 SYGVNS. Trimming pared 6 bases from V and 7 bases from J, leaving 18 bases between. The CDR3 DNA follows: TGTGCCAGCAGAGCTACCGGGACTACGAGTGGCTACACCTTC. Translation: CASRATGTTSGYTF.

The chain has TRBV19 and TRBJ1-6, with unresolved D. CDR3 length: 15 amino acids. Germline V CDR1 and CDR2: LNHDA, SQIVND (reference sequence). The V gene lost 1 base and the J gene lost 2 bases, with 6 bases spanning the gap. Written as DNA, the CDR3 is TGTGCCAGTAGTATAGGACAAACCTATAATTCACCCCTCCACTTT. Protein product: CASSIGQTYNSPLHF.